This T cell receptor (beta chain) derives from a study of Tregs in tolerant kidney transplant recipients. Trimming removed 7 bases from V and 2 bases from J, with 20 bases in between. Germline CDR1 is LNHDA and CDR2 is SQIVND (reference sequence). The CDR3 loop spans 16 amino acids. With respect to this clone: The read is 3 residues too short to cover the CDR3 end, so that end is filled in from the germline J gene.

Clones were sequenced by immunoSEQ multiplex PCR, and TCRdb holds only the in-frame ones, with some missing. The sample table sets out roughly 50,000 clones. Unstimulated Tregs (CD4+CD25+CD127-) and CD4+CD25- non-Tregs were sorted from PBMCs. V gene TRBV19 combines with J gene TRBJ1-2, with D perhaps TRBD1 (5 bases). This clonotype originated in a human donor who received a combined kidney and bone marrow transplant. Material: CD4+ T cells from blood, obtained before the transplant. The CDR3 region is CASTRGQKQPNYGYTF. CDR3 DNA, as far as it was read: TGTGCCAGTACGCGGGGCCAGAAACAACCCAACTATGGC.